The present TCR beta chain was sequenced within a study of radiation and T cells in renal cell carcinoma. Points from the study as a whole: No pretreatment tumor biopsies were available for baseline clonotypes.

This clone was seen many times. Its antigen is as yet unknown. Time point given: blood 4 weeks post-SBRT, at nephrectomy. Treatment given: 15 Gy SBRT to primary tumor, nephrectomy 4 weeks later. Nephrectomy followed 15 Gy stereotactic body radiation by 4 weeks. This renal cell carcinoma was of the clear cell type. Method: immunoSEQ multiplex PCR; TCRdb's copy keeps in-frame clones and lacks some. The sample includes around 94,000 clones, around four fifths of them seen just once. The germline V gene has CDR1 SGHRS and CDR2 YFSETQ. This CDR3 comprises 13 residues. Trimming left V 0 bases short and J 7 bases short, with 11 bases between.

Sequenced material: blood, taken from a patient whose treatment included radiotherapy and nephrectomy. The receptor was derived from a man aged 50 to 59 with renal cell carcinoma. The chain links TRBV5-1 to TRBJ2-7; perhaps TRBD2 as D (5 bases). The CDR3 sequence: CASSLGRSGEQYF. CDR3 sequence (DNA): TGCGCCAGCAGCTTGGGCAGGTCGGGAGAGCAGTACTTC.